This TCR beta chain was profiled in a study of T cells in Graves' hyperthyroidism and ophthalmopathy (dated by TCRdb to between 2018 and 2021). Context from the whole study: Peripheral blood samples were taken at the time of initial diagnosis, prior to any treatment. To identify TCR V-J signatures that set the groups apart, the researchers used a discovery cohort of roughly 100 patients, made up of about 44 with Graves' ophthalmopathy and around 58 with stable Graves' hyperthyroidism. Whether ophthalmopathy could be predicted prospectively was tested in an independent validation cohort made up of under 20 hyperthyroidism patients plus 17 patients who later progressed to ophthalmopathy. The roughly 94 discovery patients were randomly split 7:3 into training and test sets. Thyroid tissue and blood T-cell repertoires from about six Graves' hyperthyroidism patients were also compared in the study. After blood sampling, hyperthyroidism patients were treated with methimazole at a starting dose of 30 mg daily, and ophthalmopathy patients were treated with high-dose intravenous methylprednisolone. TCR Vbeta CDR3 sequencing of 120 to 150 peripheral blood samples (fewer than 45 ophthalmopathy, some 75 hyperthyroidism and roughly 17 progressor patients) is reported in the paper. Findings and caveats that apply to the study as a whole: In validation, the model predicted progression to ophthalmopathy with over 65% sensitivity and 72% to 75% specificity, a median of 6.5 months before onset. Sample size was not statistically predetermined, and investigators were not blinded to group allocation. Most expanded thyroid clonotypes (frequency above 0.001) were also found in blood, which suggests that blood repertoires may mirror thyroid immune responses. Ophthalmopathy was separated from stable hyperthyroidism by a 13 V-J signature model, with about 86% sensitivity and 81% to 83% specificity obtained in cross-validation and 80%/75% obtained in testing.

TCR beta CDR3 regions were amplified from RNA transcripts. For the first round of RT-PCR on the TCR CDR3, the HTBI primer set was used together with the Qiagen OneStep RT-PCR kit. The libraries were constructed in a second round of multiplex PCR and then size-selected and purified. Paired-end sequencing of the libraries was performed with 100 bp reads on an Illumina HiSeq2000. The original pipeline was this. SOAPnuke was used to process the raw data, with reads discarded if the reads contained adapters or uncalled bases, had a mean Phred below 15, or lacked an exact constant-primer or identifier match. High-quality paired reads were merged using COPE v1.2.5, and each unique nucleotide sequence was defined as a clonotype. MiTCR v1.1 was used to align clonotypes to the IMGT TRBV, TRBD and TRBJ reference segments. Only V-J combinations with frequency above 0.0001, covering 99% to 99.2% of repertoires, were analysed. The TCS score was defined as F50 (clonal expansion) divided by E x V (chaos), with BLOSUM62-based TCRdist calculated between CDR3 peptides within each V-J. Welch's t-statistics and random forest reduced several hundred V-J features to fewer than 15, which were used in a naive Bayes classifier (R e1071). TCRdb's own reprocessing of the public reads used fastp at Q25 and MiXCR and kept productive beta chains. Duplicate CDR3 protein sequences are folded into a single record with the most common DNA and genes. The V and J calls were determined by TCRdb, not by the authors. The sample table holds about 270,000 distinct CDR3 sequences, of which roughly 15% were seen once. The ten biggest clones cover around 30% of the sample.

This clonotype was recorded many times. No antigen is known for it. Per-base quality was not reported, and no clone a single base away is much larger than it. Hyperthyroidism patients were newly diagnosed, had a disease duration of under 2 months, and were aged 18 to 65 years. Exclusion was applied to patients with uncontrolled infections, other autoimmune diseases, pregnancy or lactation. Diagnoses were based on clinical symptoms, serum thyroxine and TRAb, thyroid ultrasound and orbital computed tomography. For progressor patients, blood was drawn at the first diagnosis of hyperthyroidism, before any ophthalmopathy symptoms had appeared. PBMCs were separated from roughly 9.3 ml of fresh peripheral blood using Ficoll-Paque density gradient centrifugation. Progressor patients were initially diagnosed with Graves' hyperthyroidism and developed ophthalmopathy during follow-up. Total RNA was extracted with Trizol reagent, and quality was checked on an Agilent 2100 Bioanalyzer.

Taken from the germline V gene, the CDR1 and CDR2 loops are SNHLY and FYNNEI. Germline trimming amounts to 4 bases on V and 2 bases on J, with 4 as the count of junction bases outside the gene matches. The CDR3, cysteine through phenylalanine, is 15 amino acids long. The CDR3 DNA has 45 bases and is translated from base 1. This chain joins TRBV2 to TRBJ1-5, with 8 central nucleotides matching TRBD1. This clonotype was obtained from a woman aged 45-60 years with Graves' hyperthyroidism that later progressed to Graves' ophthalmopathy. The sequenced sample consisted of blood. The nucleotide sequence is TGTGCCAGCAGTGCAACAGGGGGGCGCAATCAGCCCCAGCATTTT. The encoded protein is CASSATGGRNQPQHF.